These 8 T cell receptor beta chains share one sample of origin, sequenced in a study of blood T cells in healthy people across ages. The second PCR ran about 6 to 12 cycles with a sample-barcoded 5' primer and J-beta primers. TCRdb reprocessed the 5' RACE reads with MiXCR, giving one entry per CDR3 protein. The sample records some 1.8 million distinct CDR3 sequences, roughly 43% being singletons. Sequencing was performed on blood. The receptors were gathered from a human donor in good health.

This clonotype was seen a handful of times. The chain recombines TRBV7-9 with TRBJ2-7; TRBD1 agrees at 8 bases. V shed 1 base, J shed 2 bases, and the junction held 7 bases outside the gene matches. CDR3 size: 16 residues. Germline V gene lookup returns CDR1 SEHNR and CDR2 FQNEAQ (reference sequence). The CDR3 here is CASSLVKTGDPYEQYF. CDR3 DNA sequence: TGTGCCAGCAGCTTAGTGAAGACAGGGGATCCCTACGAGCAGTACTTC.

The rearrangement uses TRBV4-3 and TRBJ2-6, with D perhaps TRBD1 (5 bases). The CDR3 totals 18 residues. Trimming left V 0 bases short and J 0 bases short, with 12 bases between. Per the germline V gene, CDR1 is LGHNA and CDR2 is YSLEER. This CDR3 reads CASSQDWGPYSGANVLTF. Here the CDR3 DNA reads TGCGCCAGCAGCCAAGATTGGGGCCCCTACTCTGGGGCCAACGTCCTGACTTTC.

This clonotype occurred a few times. The chain uses TRBV28 and TRBJ2-7; D remains unclear. V dropped 2 bases and J dropped 7 bases, with 9 bases sitting between them. The CDR3 extends over 12 amino acids. CDR1 and CDR2 from the germline V gene are MDHEN and SYDVKM. The CDR3 reads CASSLRPREQYF. CDR3 sequence (DNA): TGTGCCAGCAGTTTAAGACCGAGAGAGCAGTACTTC.

The chain employs TRBV20-1 and TRBJ2-3; D might be TRBD1 (6 bases). The V end was cut by 6 bases, the J end by 6 bases, with 19 bases between. Germline CDR1 and CDR2: DFQATT and SNEGSKA (reference sequence). The CDR3 runs 14 residues. CDR3 in amino acids: CSARGSFGMDTQYF. The CDR3 nucleotides are TGCAGTGCAAGGGGGTCCTTCGGGATGGATACGCAGTATTTT.

The chain is built from TRBV6-6 and TRBJ1-5; TRBD1 matches at 10 bases. In germline, CDR1 is MNHNY, CDR2 SVGAGI (reference sequence). Trimming at V came to 6 bases and at J to 1 base, leaving 9 bases not matched to a gene. The CDR3 has 17 amino acids. The CDR3 DNA follows: TGTGCCAGCAGGCAACAACCGGGACAGGGGAGCAATCAGCCCCAGCATTTT. This sequence encodes CASRQQPGQGSNQPQHF.

In its sample, this clonotype was seen a few times. Sequence at one end of the junction differs from germline and may be a read error. The chain carries TRBV4-1 and TRBJ2-7; D possibly corresponds to TRBD2 (5 bases). Germline V gene sequence: CDR1 MGHRA, CDR2 YSYEKL. The CDR3 loop spans 16 amino acids. The CDR3 DNA reads TGCGTCAGCAGCCAAGTTTATCTTCAACCGGGGTACGAGCAGTACTTC. Protein sequence: CVSSQVYLQPGYEQYF.

The sample holds a few counts of this clonotype. The CDR3 DNA reads as TGCAGTGCTAGAGGCCTATACGAGAGCTCCTACGAGCAGTACTTC. Protein product: CSARGLYESSYEQYF. V usage is TRBV20-1 and J usage is TRBJ2-7; D gene ambiguous. The CDR3 extends over 15 amino acids. Looked up from germline, CDR1 is DFQATT and CDR2 is SNEGSKA (reference sequence). Trimming shortened V by 1 base and J by 0 bases, and 13 bases separated the two germline ends.

This clonotype was observed a single time. The gene calls are TRBV27 and TRBJ2-7; D might be TRBD1 (6 bases). V dropped 7 bases and J dropped 3 bases, with 25 bases sitting between them. Germline values: CDR1 MNHEY, CDR2 SMNVEV (reference sequence). This CDR3 contains 17 residues. In DNA, the CDR3 is TGTGCCAGCATAAGGGGGAAGTGGGACCCGGTTTACTACGAGCAGTACTTC. It codes for CASIRGKWDPVYYEQYF.